The 32 T cell receptor beta chains given below trace back to one sample, sequenced in a study of Ad26.COV2.S vaccination and SARS-CoV-2 variants. Here immunoSEQ multiplex PCR was the method, and the copy in TCRdb shows in-frame clones only, minus some. The top ten clones hold 1.5% to 2% of a sample with under 600,000 clones, roughly nine tenths of them seen once. Treatment defined: some 20 received Ad26.COV2.S at low or high dose, single or two shots; five or six received placebo; per-sample allocation not given. Samples were taken on day 63 after the first vaccine or placebo injection. The specimen was peripheral blood, collected in a trial of Ad26.COV2.S vaccine versus placebo. These receptors came from a person aged 18-60 years who received the Ad26.COV2.S COVID-19 vaccine or a placebo.

V is TRBV25-1 and J is TRBJ1-1; D gene unclear. Per the germline V gene, CDR1 is MGHDK and CDR2 is SYGVNS. V was pared by 4 bases and J by 7 bases, with 7 bases between. The CDR3 totals 11 residues. The CDR3 DNA is TGTGCCAGCAGTGGGCCTTTTGAAGCTTTCTTT. This encodes CASSGPFEAFF.

The chain employs TRBV7-9 and TRBJ2-5; D ambiguous. Germline V lookup: CDR1 SEHNR, CDR2 FQNEAQ (reference sequence). This CDR3 is built from 11 residues. Trimming cost V 5 bases and J 5 bases, with 6 bases left between them. CDR3 region: CASSTRETQYF. The CDR3 DNA is TGTGCCAGCAGCACGCGGGAGACCCAGTACTTC.

The chain has TRBV5-1 and TRBJ2-7; D gene ambiguous. Germline V gene sequence: CDR1 SGHRS, CDR2 YFSETQ. This CDR3 spans 13 amino acids. V lost 7 bases to trimming and J lost 2 bases, with 13 bases between them. This CDR3 reads CASRPHGTYEQYF. CDR3 nucleotide sequence: TGCGCCAGCCGGCCACACGGTACCTACGAGCAGTACTTC.

V is TRBV3-1 (or the pseudogene TRBV3-2) and J is TRBJ2-6; a possible D gene is TRBD2 (5 bases). Germline loops: CDR1 LGHDT, CDR2 YNNKEL (reference sequence). Trimming cost V 0 bases and J 13 bases, with 10 bases left between them. The CDR3 sequence is 13 residues long. DNA of the CDR3: TGTGCCAGCAGCCAAGATTCTCGGGGAGTCCTGACTTTC. Translating it yields CASSQDSRGVLTF.

CDR3 nucleotide sequence: TGTGCCAGCAGCCACAAGACCGGGGGGCAAGAGACCCAGTACTTC. Protein sequence: CASSHKTGGQETQYF. V gene TRBV7-9 combines with J gene TRBJ2-5; TRBD2 matches at 7 bases. Germline trimming cut 5 bases from V and 2 bases from J; bases unmatched to any gene: 8. The CDR3 length is 15 residues. Per the germline V gene, CDR1 is SEHNR and CDR2 is FQNEAQ (reference sequence).

V and J are TRBV5-1 and TRBJ2-1, with D maybe TRBD2 (6 bases). Germline V CDR1 and CDR2: SGHRS, YFSETQ. The CDR3 has 15 residues. Trimming took 0 bases from V and 1 from J, leaving 8 bases between them. The CDR3: CASSLAGRSYNEQFF. The CDR3 nucleotides are TGCGCCAGCAGCTTGGCGGGGAGGTCCTACAATGAGCAGTTCTTC.

This clone showed up just a few times. The V call is TRBV2, the J call TRBJ1-6; a weak D match, TRBD1 (5 bases). The CDR3 totals 14 residues. Trimming removed 4 bases from V and 7 bases from J, with 11 bases in between. From germline, CDR1 is SNHLY and CDR2 FYNNEI. CDR3 sequence: CASSAGTRNSPLHF. The DNA of the CDR3 is TGTGCCAGCAGTGCCGGGACCAGAAATTCACCCCTCCACTTT.

The chain links TRBV7-3 to TRBJ2-3; D is undetermined. Germline loops: CDR1 SGHTA, CDR2 FQGTGA. This CDR3 has 12 amino acids. V was clipped by 5 bases and J by 6 bases, with 9 bases between them. CDR3 loop: CASSPDRDTQYF. DNA for the CDR3: TGTGCCAGCAGCCCCGATCGGGATACGCAGTATTTT.

This chain uses TRBV12-5 with TRBJ1-1; D ambiguous. There are 13 residues in the CDR3. CDR1 and CDR2 from the germline V gene are LGHNT and FRNRAP. V lost 4 bases and J lost 2, with 8 bases in between. The CDR3: CASGSSGNTEAFF. DNA for the CDR3: TGTGCTAGTGGTTCCTCCGGTAACACTGAAGCTTTCTTT.

The chain links TRBV28 to TRBJ2-3, with a possible D match to TRBD2 (6 bases). The CDR3 is made up of 16 amino acids. V gave up 3 bases and J gave up 0 bases, with 13 bases separating them. Germline V CDR1 and CDR2: MDHEN, SYDVKM. CDR3: CASSFSTRGSTDTQYF. CDR3 DNA: TGTGCCAGCAGTTTTTCAACGCGGGGCAGCACAGATACGCAGTATTTT.

V gene TRBV27 combines with J gene TRBJ2-3, with D possibly matching TRBD1 (6 bases). CDR1 is MNHEY and CDR2 is SMNVEV in the germline V gene (reference sequence). V lost 6 bases and J lost 1, with 14 bases in between. This CDR3 is 15 amino acids long. Here the CDR3 reads CASSRRDKRTDTQYF. The CDR3 DNA is TGTGCCAGCAGCCGACGGGACAAGCGCACAGATACGCAGTATTTT.

The chain uses TRBV5-6 and TRBJ2-7; D is perhaps TRBD1 or TRBD2 (5 bases each). Trimming shortened V by 4 bases and J by 2 bases, and 19 bases separated the two germline ends. Germline values: CDR1 SGHDT, CDR2 YYEEEE. This CDR3 is built from 16 residues. CDR3 nucleotides: TGTGCCAGCAGCATAACGGGACGCAGGGTTACCTACGAGCAGTACTTC. Translation: CASSITGRRVTYEQYF.

V and J are TRBV28 and TRBJ2-2; 7 bases agree with TRBD1. Germline CDR1 MDHEN, CDR2 SYDVKM. The CDR3 extends over 15 amino acids. V shed 4 bases, J shed 0 bases, and the junction held 2 bases outside the gene matches. CDR3 nucleotide sequence: TGTGCCAGCAGTTACAGGGGACCGAACACCGGGGAGCTGTTTTTT. It yields the protein CASSYRGPNTGELFF.

This clone was seen just once. The chain uses TRBV20-1 and TRBJ2-7; D may correspond to TRBD1 or TRBD2 (6 bases each). V was trimmed by 3 bases and J by 3 bases, leaving 15 bases between them. CDR3 size: 14 residues. The germline gives CDR1 DFQATT, CDR2 SNEGSKA (reference sequence). The CDR3 DNA reads as TGCAGTGCTAGTCCCCCGGGGGCTAACTACGAGCAGTACTTC. Translated, it gives CSASPPGANYEQYF.

About this clone: This same CDR3 is encoded by further DNA sequences in the sample. V and J are TRBV12-3 or TRBV12-4 and TRBJ2-7; 9 bases fit TRBD1. The CDR3 contains 13 residues. V gave up 5 bases and J gave up 3 bases; unmatched junction bases: 2. The CDR3 DNA reads as TGTGCCAGCAGTCTGGGACAGGGCTACGAGCAGTACTTC. Amino acid sequence: CASSLGQGYEQYF.

V usage is TRBV2 and J usage is TRBJ1-6; D is ambiguous. Germline lookup yields CDR1 SNHLY and CDR2 FYNNEI. V was trimmed by 1 base and J by 0 bases, leaving 4 bases between them. The CDR3 extends over 15 amino acids. Here the CDR3 DNA reads TGTGCCAGCAGTGAAGGCGACTCCTATAATTCACCCCTCCACTTT. This translates into CASSEGDSYNSPLHF.

This chain connects TRBV6-6 to TRBJ2-3, with D possibly called TRBD1 or TRBD2 (5 bases each). The germline gives CDR1 MNHNY, CDR2 SVGAGI (reference sequence). Trimming cost V 6 bases and J 4 bases, with 11 bases left between them. This CDR3 comprises 13 residues. CDR3 DNA sequence: TGTGCCAGCAGGACACTAGGGGCAGATACGCAGTATTTT. Translation: CASRTLGADTQYF.

V gene TRBV3-1 (or the pseudogene TRBV3-2) combines with J gene TRBJ1-2; no definite D call. This CDR3 spans 12 amino acids. Trimming pared 3 bases from V and 8 bases from J, leaving 10 bases between. Per the germline V gene, CDR1 is LGHDT and CDR2 is YNNKEL (reference sequence). CDR3 coding DNA: TGTGCCAGCAGCCAGGGTTTGGGGGGCTACACCTTC. As protein: CASSQGLGGYTF.

The chain links TRBV4-3 to TRBJ1-2; 7 nucleotides match TRBD1. CDR3 size: 14 residues. J gave up 8 bases and V 5 bases, and 11 bases lay outside the gene matches. Germline V gene sequence: CDR1 LGHNA, CDR2 YSLEER. CDR3 sequence (DNA): TGCGCCAGCAGCTCTGACAGGGTACTAGGCGGCTACACCTTC. It encodes CASSSDRVLGGYTF.

The table lists this clone with a few counts. V gene TRBV6-1 combines with J gene TRBJ1-2; D is possibly TRBD1 (6 bases). This CDR3 contains 18 residues. The germline gives CDR1 MNHNS, CDR2 SASEGT. V was cut by 0 bases and J by 4 bases, with 21 bases left in between. CDR3 residues: CASSEAPMDSSSLYGYTF. The CDR3 bases are TGTGCCAGCAGTGAAGCTCCCATGGACAGCTCCTCTCTCTATGGCTACACCTTC.

The chain combines TRBV19 with TRBJ2-3; 7 bases line up with TRBD2. This CDR3 contains 15 residues. Per the germline V gene, CDR1 is LNHDA and CDR2 is SQIVND (reference sequence). Trimming took 3 bases from V and 4 from J; bases not matched to a gene: 7. CDR3 sequence reads: CASSIGLGVSDTQYF. Here the CDR3 DNA reads TGTGCCAGTAGTATCGGACTAGGGGTCTCAGATACGCAGTATTTT. Drawing the rest from reference TRBV19 and TRBJ2-3, the complete variable domain is DGGITQSPKYLFRKEGQNVTLSCEQNLNHDAMYWYRQDPGQGLRLIYYSQIVNDFQKGDIAEGYSVSREKKESFPLTVTSAQKNPTAFYLCASSIGLGVSDTQYFGPGTRLTVL.

The chain has TRBV7-2 and TRBJ2-1; 8 bases match TRBD1. V was clipped by 1 base and J by 3 bases; unmatched bases: 2. CDR1 SGHTA and CDR2 FQGNSA come from the germline V gene. CDR3 length: 15 amino acids. The CDR3 bases are TGTGCCAGCAGCTTAGGGACAGGGAGCTACAATGAGCAGTTCTTC. Encoded protein: CASSLGTGSYNEQFF.

The chain employs TRBV9 and TRBJ2-5; D tentatively fits TRBD1 or TRBD2 (6 bases each). Germline V lookup: CDR1 SGDLS, CDR2 YYNGEE. This CDR3 comprises 14 residues. V gave up 1 base and J gave up 1 base, with 8 bases separating them. As DNA, the CDR3 is TGTGCCAGCAGCGTAAAGGGGGGCCAAGAGACCCAGTACTTC. Protein: CASSVKGGQETQYF.

The chain uses TRBV3-1 (or the pseudogene TRBV3-2) and TRBJ1-1; 7 bases are a match to TRBD1. Germline V gene data show CDR1 as LGHDT and CDR2 as YNNKEL (reference sequence). This CDR3 region has 15 residues. V shed 4 bases and J 5 bases; nucleotides not matched to a gene: 10. CDR3 protein: CASSPRAGQVTEAFF. In nucleotides, the CDR3 is TGTGCCAGCAGCCCGAGGGCAGGACAGGTGACTGAAGCTTTCTTT.

This chain joins TRBV5-6 and TRBJ2-7, with 7 bases lining up with TRBD1. The CDR3 covers 14 residues. V was clipped by 1 base and J by 3 bases; unmatched bases: 4. The germline V gene has CDR1 SGHDT and CDR2 YYEEEE. The CDR3 region is CASSLSAGGYEQYF. DNA for the CDR3: TGTGCCAGCAGCTTGTCGGCAGGGGGCTACGAGCAGTACTTC. The variable domain in full, with the rest retrieved from reference TRBV5-6 and TRBJ2-7, is DAGVTQSPTHLIKTRGQQVTLRCSPKSGHDTVSWYQQALGQGPQFIFQYYEEEERQRGNFPDRFSGHQFPNYSSELNVNALLLGDSALYLCASSLSAGGYEQYFGPGTRLTVT.

V and J are TRBV4-1 and TRBJ2-3; D unclear. V shed 2 bases and J shed 5 bases, with 8 bases lying between them. Germline-derived CDR1 and CDR2 are MGHRA and YSYEKL. The CDR3 is made up of 13 amino acids. CDR3 loop: CASSQPWGDTQYF. The CDR3 DNA is TGCGCCAGCAGCCAACCTTGGGGAGATACGCAGTATTTT.

This clone was seen only once. The rearrangement links TRBV18 to TRBJ1-1; D ambiguous. Trimming pared 3 bases from V and 10 bases from J, leaving 15 bases between. In germline, CDR1 is KGHSH, CDR2 LQKENI. The CDR3 totals 13 residues. CDR3 nucleotides: TGTGCCAGCTCACCCTCGACTGCCTCTGTAGCTTTCTTT. It specifies CASSPSTASVAFF.

This clone showed up just once. V gene TRBV12-3 or TRBV12-4 combines with J gene TRBJ1-5, with a possible D match to TRBD1 (6 bases). The germline V and J ends were trimmed by 3 bases and 7 bases, with 10 bases remaining between them. The CDR3 loop spans 13 amino acids. The CDR3 spells CASSFGGPQPQHF. In nucleotides, the CDR3 is TGTGCCAGCAGTTTTGGGGGCCCGCAGCCCCAGCATTTT.

The genes are TRBV7-9 and TRBJ1-4; D is perhaps TRBD1 (6 bases). The CDR3 runs to 11 residues. Trimming cost V 5 bases and J 14 bases, with 12 bases left between them. Germline CDR1 and CDR2: SEHNR and FQNEAQ (reference sequence). The CDR3 DNA reads as TGTGCCAGCAGCGGGGGGGCAAAGCTGTTTTTT. Its protein is CASSGGAKLFF.

The gene calls are TRBV7-9 and TRBJ2-5; D not resolved. This CDR3 region has 14 residues. Deletions cut 1 base from V and 7 bases from J, with 13 bases between. Germline V CDR1 and CDR2: SEHNR, FQNEAQ (reference sequence). CDR3 DNA: TGTGCCAGCAGCTTAGTCTACAGAAGGGCGACCCAGTACTTC. It specifies CASSLVYRRATQYF.

The V call is TRBV14, the J call TRBJ2-1; 11 nucleotides match TRBD2. The CDR3 extends over 16 amino acids. V was clipped by 3 bases and J by 7 bases; unmatched bases: 8. The germline V gene has CDR1 SGHDN and CDR2 FVKESK. The CDR3 is CASSHYSGRARNEQFF. CDR3 nucleotide sequence: TGTGCCAGCAGCCACTATAGCGGGAGGGCTCGGAATGAGCAGTTCTTC.

This clone came up once. The V and J genes are TRBV18 and TRBJ2-2, with 8 nucleotides matching TRBD1. The germline gives CDR1 KGHSH, CDR2 LQKENI. Losses at the gene ends were 6 bases for V and 0 bases for J; bases not matched to a gene: 6. CDR3 length: 16 amino acids. The CDR3 is CASSALGQANTGELFF. CDR3 nucleotide sequence: TGTGCCAGCTCCGCCTTGGGACAGGCGAACACCGGGGAGCTGTTTTTT.